This TCR beta chain originates from a study of vaccination effects on CD4 cells after COVID-19. The repertoire was sequenced with immunoSEQ multiplex PCR; TCRdb's copy has only in-frame clones and lacks some. The sample consists of over 30,000 clones, almost 85% of them appearing once. Of note for this clone: The target antigen is unknown.

In germline, CDR1 is MNHNY, CDR2 SVGAGI (reference sequence). The CDR3 runs to 15 residues. V lost 5 bases to trimming and J lost 2 bases; unmatched junction nucleotides: 7. Peptide-pool stimulation followed by sequencing identified expanded antigen-specific CD4+ clonotypes in the ViraFEST assay. Following 10 days of culture, CD4+ T cells were isolated. Two-dose BNT162b2 or mRNA-1273 vaccination was given to participants. The material sequenced was CD4+ T cells from PBMCs cultured with HCoV-NL63 spike peptides, taken after COVID-19 vaccination. The receptor comes from a human donor who received a COVID-19 vaccine. Some clones in this sample may be carry-over from other donors' samples. This sequence joins TRBV6-6 and TRBJ2-5; 8 positions agree with TRBD1. The DNA for the CDR3 is TGTGCCAGCAGTACGGGGACAGGTTGGCAAGAGACCCAGTACTTC. Translated: CASSTGTGWQETQYF.